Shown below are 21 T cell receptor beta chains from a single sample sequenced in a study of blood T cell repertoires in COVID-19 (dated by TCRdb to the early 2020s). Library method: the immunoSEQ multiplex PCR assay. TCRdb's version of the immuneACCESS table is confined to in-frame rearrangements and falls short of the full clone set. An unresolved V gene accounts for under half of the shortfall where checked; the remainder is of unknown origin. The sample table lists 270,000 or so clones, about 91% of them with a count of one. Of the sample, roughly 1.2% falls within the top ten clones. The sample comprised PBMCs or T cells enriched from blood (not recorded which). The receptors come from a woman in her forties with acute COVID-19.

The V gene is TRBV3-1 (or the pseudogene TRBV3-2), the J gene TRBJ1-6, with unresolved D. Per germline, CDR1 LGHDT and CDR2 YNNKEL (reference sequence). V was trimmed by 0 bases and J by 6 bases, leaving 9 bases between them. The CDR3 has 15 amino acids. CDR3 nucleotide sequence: TGTGCCAGCAGCCAAGAAAATAGCGGTAATTCACCCCTCCACTTT. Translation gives CASSQENSGNSPLHF.

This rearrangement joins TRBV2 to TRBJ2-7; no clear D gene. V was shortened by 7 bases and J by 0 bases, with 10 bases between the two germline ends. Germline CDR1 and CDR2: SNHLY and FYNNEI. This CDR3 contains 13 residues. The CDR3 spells CASMWSSSYEQYF. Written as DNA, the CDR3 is TGTGCCAGCATGTGGTCCAGCTCCTACGAGCAGTACTTC.

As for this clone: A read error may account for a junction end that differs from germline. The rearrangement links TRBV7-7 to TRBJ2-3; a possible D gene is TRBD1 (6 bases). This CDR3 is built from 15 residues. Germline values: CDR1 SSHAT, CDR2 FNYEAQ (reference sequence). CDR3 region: CASSFAPGAGDTQYF. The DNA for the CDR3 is TGTGCTAGCAGTTTTGCCCCAGGGGCGGGCGATACGCAGTATTTT.

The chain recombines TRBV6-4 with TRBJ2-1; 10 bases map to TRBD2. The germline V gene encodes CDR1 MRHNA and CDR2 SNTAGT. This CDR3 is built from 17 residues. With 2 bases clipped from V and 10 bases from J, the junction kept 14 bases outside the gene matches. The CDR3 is CASSDVKAGGQSGEQFF. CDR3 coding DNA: TGTGCCAGCAGTGACGTGAAAGCGGGAGGGCAAAGCGGGGAGCAGTTCTTC.

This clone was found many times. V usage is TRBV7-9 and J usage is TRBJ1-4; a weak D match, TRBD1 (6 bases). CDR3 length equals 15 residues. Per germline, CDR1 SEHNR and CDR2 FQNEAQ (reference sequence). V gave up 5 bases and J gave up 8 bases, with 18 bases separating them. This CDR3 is CASSPTDRSLEKLFF. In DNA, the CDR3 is TGTGCCAGCAGCCCAACCGACAGGTCCTTGGAAAAACTGTTTTTT.

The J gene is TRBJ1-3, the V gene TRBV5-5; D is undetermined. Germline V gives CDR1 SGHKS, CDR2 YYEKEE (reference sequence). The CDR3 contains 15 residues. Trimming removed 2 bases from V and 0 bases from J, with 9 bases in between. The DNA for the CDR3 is TGTGCCAGCAGCTTACTACGGAGCTCTGGAAACACCATATATTTT. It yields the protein CASSLLRSSGNTIYF.

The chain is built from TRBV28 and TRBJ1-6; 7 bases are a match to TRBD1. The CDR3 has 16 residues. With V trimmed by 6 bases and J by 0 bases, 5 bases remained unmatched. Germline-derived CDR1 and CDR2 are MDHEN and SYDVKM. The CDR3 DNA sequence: TGTGCCAGCAGCCGGACAGGCAGCTCCTATAATTCACCCCTCCACTTT. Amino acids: CASSRTGSSYNSPLHF.

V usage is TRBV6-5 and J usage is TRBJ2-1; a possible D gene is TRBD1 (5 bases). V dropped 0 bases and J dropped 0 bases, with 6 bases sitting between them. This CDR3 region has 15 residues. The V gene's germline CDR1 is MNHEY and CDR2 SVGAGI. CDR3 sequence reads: CASSYSGASYNEQFF. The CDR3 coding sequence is TGTGCCAGCAGTTACTCAGGGGCCTCCTACAATGAGCAGTTCTTC.

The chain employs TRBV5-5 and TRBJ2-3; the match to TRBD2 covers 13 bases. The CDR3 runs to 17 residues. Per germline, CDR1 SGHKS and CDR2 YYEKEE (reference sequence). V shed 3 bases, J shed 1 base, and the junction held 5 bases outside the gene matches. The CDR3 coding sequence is TGTGCCAGCAGCTCCGGACTAGCGGGAGTAGGCACAGATACGCAGTATTTT. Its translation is CASSSGLAGVGTDTQYF. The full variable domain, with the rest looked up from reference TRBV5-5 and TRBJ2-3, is DAGVTQSPTHLIKTRGQQVTLRCSPISGHKSVSWYQQVLGQGPQFIFQYYEKEERGRGNFPDRFSARQFPNYSSELNVNALLLGDSALYLCASSSGLAGVGTDTQYFGPGTRLTVL.

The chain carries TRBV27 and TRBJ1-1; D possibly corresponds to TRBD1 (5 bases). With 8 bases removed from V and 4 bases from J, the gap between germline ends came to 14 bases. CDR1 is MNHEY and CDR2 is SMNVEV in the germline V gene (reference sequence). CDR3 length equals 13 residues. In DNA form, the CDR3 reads TGTGCCAGCCTTCCGTGGGGCGGCACTGAAGCTTTCTTT. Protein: CASLPWGGTEAFF.

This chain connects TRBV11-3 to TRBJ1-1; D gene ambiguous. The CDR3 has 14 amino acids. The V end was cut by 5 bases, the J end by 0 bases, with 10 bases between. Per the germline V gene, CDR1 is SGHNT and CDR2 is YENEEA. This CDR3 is CASSRSGVNTEAFF. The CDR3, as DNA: TGTGCCAGCAGCCGCAGTGGAGTGAACACTGAAGCTTTCTTT.

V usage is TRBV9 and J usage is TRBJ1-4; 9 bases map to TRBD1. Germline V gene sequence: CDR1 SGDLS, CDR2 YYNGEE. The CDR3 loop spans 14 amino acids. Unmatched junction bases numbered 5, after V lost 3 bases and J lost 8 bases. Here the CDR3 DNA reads TGTGCCAGCAGCGCGACAGGGGGACGGGAAAAACTGTTTTTT. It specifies CASSATGGREKLFF.

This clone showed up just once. The DNA for the CDR3 is TGTGCCAGCAGCTTAGGGGGGACATCCGCTAGCACAGATACGCAGTATTTT. Translated, it gives CASSLGGTSASTDTQYF. This rearrangement joins TRBV11-3 to TRBJ2-3; a weak D match, TRBD1 (6 bases). This CDR3 is built from 17 residues. Trimming shortened V by 1 base and J by 0 bases, and 14 bases separated the two germline ends. Per germline, CDR1 SGHNT and CDR2 YENEEA.

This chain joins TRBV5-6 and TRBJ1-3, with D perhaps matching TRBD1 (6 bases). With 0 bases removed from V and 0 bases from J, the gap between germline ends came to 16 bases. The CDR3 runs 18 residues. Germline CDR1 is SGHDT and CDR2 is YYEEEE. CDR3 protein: CASSLGGQGPNSGNTIYF. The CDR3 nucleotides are TGTGCCAGCAGCTTGGGAGGGCAGGGGCCAAACTCTGGAAACACCATATATTTT. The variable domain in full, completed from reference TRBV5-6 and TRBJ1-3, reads DAGVTQSPTHLIKTRGQQVTLRCSPKSGHDTVSWYQQALGQGPQFIFQYYEEEERQRGNFPDRFSGHQFPNYSSELNVNALLLGDSALYLCASSLGGQGPNSGNTIYFGEGSWLTVV.

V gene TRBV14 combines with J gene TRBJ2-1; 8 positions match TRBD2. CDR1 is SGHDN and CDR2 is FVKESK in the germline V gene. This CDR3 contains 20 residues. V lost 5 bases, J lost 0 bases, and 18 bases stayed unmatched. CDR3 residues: CASSSKSPGRAQSSYNEQFF. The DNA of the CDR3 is TGTGCCAGCAGCTCCAAGTCCCCCGGGAGGGCCCAGAGCTCCTACAATGAGCAGTTCTTC.

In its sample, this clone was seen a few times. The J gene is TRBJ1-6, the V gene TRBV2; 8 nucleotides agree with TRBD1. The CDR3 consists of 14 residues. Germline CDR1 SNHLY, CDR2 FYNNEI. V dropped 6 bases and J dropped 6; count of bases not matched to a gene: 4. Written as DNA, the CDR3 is TGTGCCAGCAGCGAGCAGGGGGCTAATTCACCCCTCCACTTT. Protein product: CASSEQGANSPLHF.

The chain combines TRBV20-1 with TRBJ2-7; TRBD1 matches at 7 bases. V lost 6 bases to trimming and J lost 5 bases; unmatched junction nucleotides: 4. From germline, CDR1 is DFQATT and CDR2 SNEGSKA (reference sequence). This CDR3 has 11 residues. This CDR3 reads CSALRGNEQYF. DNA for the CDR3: TGCAGTGCGCTCAGGGGGAACGAGCAGTACTTC.

CDR3: CASSLGGLIVYEQYV. DNA for the CDR3: TGTGCCAGCAGCTTAGGGGGACTAATAGTTTACGAGCAGTACGTC. This chain links TRBV5-4 with TRBJ2-7, with a weak D call TRBD2 (7 bases). The CDR3 spans 15 residues. Looked up from germline, CDR1 is SGHNT and CDR2 is YYREEE (reference sequence). The V and J ends lost 2 bases and 4 bases respectively, with 16 bases between them.

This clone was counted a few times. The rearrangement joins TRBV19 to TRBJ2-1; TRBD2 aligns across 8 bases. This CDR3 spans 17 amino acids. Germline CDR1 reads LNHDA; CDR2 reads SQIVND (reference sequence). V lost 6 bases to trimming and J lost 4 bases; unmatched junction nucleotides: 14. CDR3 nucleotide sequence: TGTGCCAGTAGCCCCGGACTAGCTCGTAACCAATACAATGAGCAGTTCTTC. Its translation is CASSPGLARNQYNEQFF.

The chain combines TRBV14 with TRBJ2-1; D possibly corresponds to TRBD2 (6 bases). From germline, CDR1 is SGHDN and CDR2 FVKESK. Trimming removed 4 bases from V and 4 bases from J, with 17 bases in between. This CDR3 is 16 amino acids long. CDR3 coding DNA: TGTGCCAGCAGCCTACTCGGCGGGGCCGGGTACAATGAGCAGTTCTTC. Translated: CASSLLGGAGYNEQFF.

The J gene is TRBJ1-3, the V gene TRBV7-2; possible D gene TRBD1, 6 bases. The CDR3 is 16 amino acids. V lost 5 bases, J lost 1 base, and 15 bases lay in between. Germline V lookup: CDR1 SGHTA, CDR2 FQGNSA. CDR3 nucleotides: TGTGCCAGCAGCCACAGGGTCCAGGGGTCTGGAAACACCATATATTTT. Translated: CASSHRVQGSGNTIYF.